Following are 30 T cell receptor beta chains from one sample sequenced in a study of breast tumors, draining lymph nodes, adjacent tissues (dated by TCRdb to the mid-2010s). The lymph node samples were taken from the axillary draining lymph nodes of breast cancer patients. Library preparation used multiplex PCR. Instrument on record: Illumina HiSeq 2000. In TCRdb, the public reads were trimmed at Q25 with fastp and aligned with MiXCR, with productive beta chains retained. Identical CDR3 proteins give one entry, which carries the most common genes and DNA. In all, the sample holds 150,000 to 200,000 distinct CDR3 sequences, and 30% to 35% of those were seen once. The leading ten clones occupy over 3.5% of the sample. Sequences were obtained from axillary lymph node tissue. The receptors were gathered from a female donor with breast cancer. Some clones in this sample may be carry-over from other donors' samples.

The chain employs TRBV6-1 and TRBJ1-2, with D unclear. CDR1 MNHNS and CDR2 SASEGT come from the germline V gene. V shed 2 bases and J shed 3 bases, with 7 bases lying between them. This CDR3 has 13 amino acids. In DNA form, the CDR3 reads TGTGCCAGCAGTGAACTCTCAGACTATGGCTACACCTTC. Its protein is CASSELSDYGYTF.

Only a few counts were recorded for this clonotype. V usage is TRBV6-2 or TRBV6-3 and J usage is TRBJ2-2; TRBD1 aligns across 9 bases. The junction had 10 bases not matched to a gene; V was cut back by 7 bases and J by 4 bases. Per germline, CDR1 MNHEY and CDR2 SVGEGT. This CDR3 contains 16 residues. CDR3 nucleotide sequence: TGTGCCAGCACCATAGGGGGACAGGGCTCCACCGGGGAGCTGTTTTTT. This codes for CASTIGGQGSTGELFF.

The rearrangement links TRBV19 to TRBJ1-6; maybe TRBD1 (5 bases). Germline assignment: CDR1 LNHDA and CDR2 SQIVND (reference sequence). This CDR3 region has 14 residues. V dropped 4 bases and J dropped 10 bases, with 14 bases sitting between them. CDR3 nucleotides: TGTGCCAGTAGTACTCAAACCGGGGGGTCACCCCTCCACTTT. Protein: CASSTQTGGSPLHF.

This clonotype has ten or more counts. This chain uses TRBV11-3 with TRBJ1-3; D is possibly TRBD1 (6 bases). Germline CDR1 is SGHNT and CDR2 is YENEEA. V was trimmed by 10 bases and J by 2 bases, leaving 15 bases between them. CDR3 length: 14 residues. The CDR3 region is CAIQDSSTGNTIYF. The DNA for the CDR3 is TGTGCCATCCAGGACAGCTCCACTGGAAACACCATATATTTT.

This clonotype was counted ten times or more. The J gene is TRBJ1-6, the V gene TRBV5-5; D gene uncertain. V dropped 0 bases and J dropped 0 bases, with 7 bases sitting between them. CDR1 and CDR2 (germline): SGHKS, YYEKEE (reference sequence). The CDR3 totals 16 residues. The CDR3 sequence: CASSLESSSYNSPLHF. The CDR3 region has the DNA TGTGCCAGCAGCTTGGAAAGTAGCTCCTATAATTCACCCCTCCACTTT.

This clonotype showed up many times. The rearrangement joins TRBV6-2 or TRBV6-3 to TRBJ1-5, with TRBD1 as a possible D gene (5 bases). Germline lookup yields CDR1 MNHEY and CDR2 SVGEGT. This CDR3 is 14 amino acids long. V was trimmed by 5 bases and J by 0 bases, leaving 8 bases between them. The CDR3 spells CASSGHNSNQPQHF. CDR3 in DNA: TGTGCCAGCAGTGGACACAATAGCAATCAGCCCCAGCATTTT.

This clonotype was counted many times. The V gene is TRBV7-8, the J gene TRBJ1-6; 9 positions agree with TRBD1. The CDR3 runs to 15 residues. V was pared by 1 base and J by 9 bases, with 4 bases of the junction left unmatched. Germline loops: CDR1 SGHVS, CDR2 FQNEAQ. The CDR3 region has the DNA TGTGCCAGCAGCTTAGGACAGGGGGTTGGTTCACCCCTCCACTTT. It encodes CASSLGQGVGSPLHF.

The chain is built from TRBV20-1 and TRBJ2-5; D gene uncertain. Germline values: CDR1 DFQATT, CDR2 SNEGSKA (reference sequence). The ends were cut back, 6 bases at V and 2 bases at J, with 16 bases in the middle. The CDR3 totals 14 residues. Here the CDR3 DNA reads TGCAGTGCCAGTAGTCTAGTTCCTCAAGAGACCCAGTACTTC. Its translation: CSASSLVPQETQYF.

In this sample, this clonotype turned up many times. This chain joins TRBV10-1 and TRBJ1-2, with 8 bases lining up with TRBD1. The CDR3 has 13 residues. Trimming cost V 6 bases and J 2 bases; bases outside gene matches: 2. CDR1 and CDR2 from the germline V gene are WNHNN and SYGVQD (reference sequence). CDR3 in DNA: TGCGCCAGCAGGGACAGGGAAAACTATGGCTACACCTTC. Translated, it gives CASRDRENYGYTF.

This clonotype was seen ten or more times. The V gene is TRBV10-3, the J gene TRBJ1-6; 8 bases line up with TRBD1. V lost 6 bases and J lost 7; bases outside the gene matches: 5. Looked up from germline, CDR1 is ENHRY and CDR2 is SYGVKD. CDR3 length equals 14 residues. The CDR3 coding sequence is TGTGCCATCAGAGAGACAGGGGAGAATTCACCCCTCCACTTT. As protein: CAIRETGENSPLHF.

In its sample, this clonotype was seen many times. The rearrangement uses TRBV6-5 and TRBJ2-7; TRBD2 agrees at 7 bases. In germline, CDR1 is MNHEY, CDR2 SVGAGI. This CDR3 has 15 amino acids. The V gene end was trimmed by 2 bases and the J gene end by 3 bases; junction bases not matched to a gene: 7. CDR3 DNA sequence: TGTGCCAGCAGTTACACGAGCGGGGCCTACTACGAGCAGTACTTC. It translates to CASSYTSGAYYEQYF.

This clonotype occurred many times. The V and J genes are TRBV2 and TRBJ1-5; no reliable D call. The CDR3 contains 15 residues. Germline V gene data show CDR1 as SNHLY and CDR2 as FYNNEI. The V end was cut by 2 bases, the J end by 0 bases, with 8 bases between. CDR3 bases: TGTGCCAGCAGTGAAATGGGAGTTAGCAATCAGCCCCAGCATTTT. Encoded protein: CASSEMGVSNQPQHF.

J is TRBJ1-5 and V is TRBV19; a possible D gene is TRBD1 (7 bases). The better agreement between TRBJ2-3 and the DNA end casts doubt on the J call. This CDR3 comprises 15 residues. Per germline, CDR1 LNHDA and CDR2 SQIVND (reference sequence). In nucleotides, the CDR3 is TGTGCCAGTAGTTTCCGACAGGGAGGCAAACAGCCCCAGTATTTT. This sequence encodes CASSFRQGGKQPQYF.

This clonotype was seen at least ten times. A read error may produce the germline difference seen at one junction end. CDR3 region: CASSFGTSGLDEQFF. The CDR3 DNA reads as TGTGCTAGCAGCTTTGGGACTAGCGGGTTGGATGAGCAGTTCTTC. The rearrangement uses TRBV7-7 and TRBJ2-1; 12 bases match TRBD2. CDR3 length: 15 amino acids. The germline V gene encodes CDR1 SSHAT and CDR2 FNYEAQ (reference sequence).

Remarks on this clonotype: One end of the junction varies from germline; a read error may be responsible. The V and J genes are TRBV7-2 and TRBJ2-5; TRBD1 or TRBD2 may be the D gene (5 bases each). The CDR3 contains 15 residues. The germline gives CDR1 SGHTA, CDR2 FQGNSA. In DNA, the CDR3 is TGTGCCAGCAGCTTGAACGGACATCGTGAGGAGGCCCAGCACTTC. Translating gives CASSLNGHREEAQHF.

The sample holds many counts of this clonotype. The V and J genes are TRBV9 and TRBJ2-1; TRBD2 matches 13 bases. The CDR3 is 16 residues long. The V gene end was trimmed by 0 bases and the J gene end by 4 bases; junction bases not matched to a gene: 1. Germline CDR1 is SGDLS and CDR2 is YYNGEE. CDR3: CASSVAGLAGYNEQFF. The CDR3 DNA reads as TGTGCCAGCAGCGTAGCGGGACTAGCGGGATACAATGAGCAGTTCTTC.

A note on this clonotype: Since a much larger clone is just one base distant, this may be a read error. The V call is TRBV6-5, the J call TRBJ2-7; 9 positions agree with TRBD2. Germline V gene sequence: CDR1 MNHEY, CDR2 SVGAGI. V was pared by 6 bases and J by 0 bases, with 6 bases of the junction left unmatched. This CDR3 is 15 amino acids long. DNA of the CDR3: TGTGCCAGCAGACCGACTAGCGGTAGCTCCTACGAGCAGTACTTC. Translated: CASRPTSGSSYEQYF.

This clonotype was seen once. This chain uses TRBV20-1 with TRBJ2-7; D call uncertain. Germline V gene lookup returns CDR1 DFQATT and CDR2 SNEGSKA (reference sequence). CDR3 size: 14 residues. Trimming shortened V by 5 bases and J by 6 bases, and 20 bases separated the two germline ends. The CDR3 reads CSAPLGANTSEQYF. The CDR3 bases are TGCAGTGCTCCCCTAGGAGCTAATACCTCCGAGCAGTACTTC.

There are many counts of this clonotype. The J gene is TRBJ1-5, the V gene TRBV24-1, with 7 bases matching TRBD1. Looked up from germline, CDR1 is KGHDR and CDR2 is SFDVKD. V lost 5 bases, J lost 3 bases, and 9 bases stayed unmatched. The CDR3 loop spans 16 amino acids. The CDR3 is CATSGGQWYPNQPQHF. CDR3 coding DNA: TGTGCCACCAGTGGGGGACAGTGGTATCCCAATCAGCCCCAGCATTTT.

This clonotype was seen a few times. V usage is TRBV6-2 or TRBV6-3 and J usage is TRBJ2-2; 9 bases match TRBD2. The V segment lost 5 bases and the J segment 6 bases; nucleotides outside the gene matches: 7. Germline loops: CDR1 MNHEY, CDR2 SVGEGT. CDR3 length: 15 residues. The CDR3 DNA sequence: TGTGCCAGCAGTCGGCGGGGGGGCGCTTCCGGGGAGCTGTTTTTT. It codes for CASSRRGGASGELFF.

This clonotype was seen many times. The rearrangement joins TRBV3-1 to TRBJ2-5; no clear D gene. V was shortened by 1 base and J by 0 bases, with 3 bases between the two germline ends. The CDR3 contains 13 residues. Germline CDR1 LGHDT, CDR2 YNNKEL (reference sequence). The CDR3 reads CASSQVYQETQYF. The CDR3 DNA follows: TGTGCCAGCAGCCAAGTGTACCAAGAGACCCAGTACTTC.

Ten or more counts support this clonotype. The CDR3 DNA reads as TGTGCCTGCCAGGGAGTCGCGGAGCCCCAGCATTTT. Protein product: CACQGVAEPQHF. The chain has TRBV30 and TRBJ1-5, with D possibly matching TRBD1 (5 bases). The CDR3 extends over 12 amino acids. Per the germline V gene, CDR1 is GTSNPN and CDR2 is SVGIG (reference sequence). Trimming stripped 6 bases from V and 8 bases from J, with 14 bases between.

V and J are TRBV12-3 or TRBV12-4 and TRBJ2-7, with TRBD2 identical over 12 bases. Losses at the gene ends were 7 bases for V and 7 bases for J; bases not matched to a gene: 14. CDR3 length: 16 amino acids. In nucleotides, the CDR3 is TGTGCCAGCACCCCATCTCCGGGACTAGCGGGTTTTGAGCAGTACTTC. Residues: CASTPSPGLAGFEQYF.

This clonotype was observed at least ten times. The rearrangement uses TRBV9 and TRBJ1-5, with D possibly TRBD1 on 5 matching bases. CDR3 length: 14 residues. The V and J ends lost 3 bases and 4 bases respectively, with 11 bases between them. CDR1 and CDR2 from the germline V gene are SGDLS and YYNGEE. CDR3 region: CASSGGADNQPQHF. CDR3 coding DNA: TGTGCCAGCAGCGGCGGGGCTGATAATCAGCCCCAGCATTTT.

This clonotype is judged medium-sized. The genes are TRBV7-9 and TRBJ1-4; D not certain. The germline V gene encodes CDR1 SEHNR and CDR2 FQNEAQ (reference sequence). The CDR3 loop spans 15 amino acids. V lost 3 bases, J lost 4 bases, and 12 bases lay in between. The CDR3 DNA reads TGTGCCAGCAGCTTGATAGAGTCCCTTAATGAAAAACTGTTTTTT. Translated: CASSLIESLNEKLFF. Variable domain in full (rest from reference TRBV7-9 and TRBJ1-4): DTGVSQNPRHKITKRGQNVTFRCDPISEHNRLYWYRQTLGQGPEFLTYFQNEAQLEKSRLLSDRFSAERPKGSFSTLEIQRTEQGDSAMYLCASSLIESLNEKLFFGSGTQLSVL.

This clonotype was found a few times. The chain recombines TRBV11-3 with TRBJ2-1, with 7 bases that match TRBD2. This CDR3 has 12 amino acids. Germline CDR1 and CDR2: SGHNT and YENEEA. Trimming removed 3 bases from V and 8 bases from J; junction bases left unmatched: 1. CDR3 in amino acids: CASSLTSHEQFF. The CDR3 DNA sequence: TGTGCCAGCAGCTTGACTAGCCATGAGCAGTTCTTC.

At least ten counts were recorded for this clonotype. The gene calls are TRBV6-4 and TRBJ1-6; the D gene is possibly TRBD1 (5 bases). From germline, CDR1 is MRHNA and CDR2 SNTAGT. The CDR3 covers 18 residues. Trimming took off 4 bases at V and 0 bases at J, with 16 bases between the two ends. The CDR3 here is CASSVPGTFRSYNSPLHF. The CDR3 nucleotides read TGTGCCAGCAGTGTTCCTGGGACTTTCCGCTCCTATAATTCACCCCTCCACTTT.

This clonotype was detected many times. The chain couples TRBV6-6 to TRBJ1-2, with a possible D match to TRBD1 (5 bases). The CDR3 has 15 residues. CDR1 and CDR2 (germline): MNHNY, SVGAGI (reference sequence). V lost 4 bases to trimming and J lost 3 bases, with 15 bases between them. This CDR3 reads CASSSGRGWDYGYTF. The DNA for the CDR3 is TGTGCCAGCAGTTCTGGAAGGGGCTGGGACTATGGCTACACCTTC.

This clonotype has ten or more counts. V usage is TRBV10-2 and J usage is TRBJ1-4; D is uncertain. Germline V gene sequence: CDR1 WSHSY, CDR2 SAAADI. The CDR3 loop spans 15 amino acids. Trimming took off 0 bases at V and 8 bases at J, with 13 bases between the two ends. CDR3 residues: CASSESRGPLEKLFF. DNA for the CDR3: TGCGCCAGCAGTGAGTCGAGAGGGCCCCTGGAAAAACTGTTTTTT.

This clonotype was observed at least ten times. The J gene is TRBJ2-1, the V gene TRBV7-9; D remains ambiguous. The CDR3 extends over 15 amino acids. Germline loops: CDR1 SEHNR, CDR2 FQNEAQ (reference sequence). V was cut by 1 base and J by 8 bases, with 15 bases left in between. For the CDR3, the DNA is TGTGCCAGCAGCTTAGTACCGAGTGCTGTCGATGAGCAGTTCTTC. Translating gives CASSLVPSAVDEQFF. Full variable domain (outside the CDR3, taken from reference TRBV7-9 and TRBJ2-1): DTGVSQNPRHKITKRGQNVTFRCDPISEHNRLYWYRQTLGQGPEFLTYFQNEAQLEKSRLLSDRFSAERPKGSFSTLEIQRTEQGDSAMYLCASSLVPSAVDEQFFGPGTRLTVL.